This is a list of T cell receptor beta chains from one sample in a study of CD8 T cells in ankylosing spondylitis. Using its own MiXCR run on the 5' RACE reads, TCRdb lists one record per CDR3 protein. Altogether 100,000 to 150,000 distinct CDR3 sequences are present, under 20% being singletons, with the ten largest covering around a third. Sequenced input: blood, either unsorted or a sorted T cell fraction (not recorded which). The receptors here all came from a male donor with ankylosing spondylitis. Each CDR3 is given with its conserved first and last residue. Each record gives: J gene, clone size, D gene, V gene, CDR3 DNA, CDR3 protein. A D gene is named only where the DNA matches it firmly. Clone size is given for some rows only: seen once, a few or many times, or a class if the clone is expanded.

TRBJ2-5 few TRBD1 TRBV3-1 TGTGCCAGCAGCCAAGACCCGGGACAGGGGGGACAAGAGACCCAGTACTTC CASSQDPGQGGQETQYF
TRBJ2-3 NA TRBD2 TRBV10-3 TGTGCCATCAGAATAGCGGGAACGCAGTATTTT CAIRIAGTQYF
TRBJ1-5 few TRBD1 TRBV7-9 TGTGCCAGCAGTCGCACCGGGACAGCGTATAGCAATCAGCCCCAGCATTTT CASSRTGTAYSNQPQHF
TRBJ1-6 many TRBD1 TRBV29-1 TGCAGCGTTACCTCGGGGACAGACAATTCACCCCTCCACTTT CSVTSGTDNSPLHF
TRBJ1-5 few NA TRBV7-9 TGTGCCAGCAGCTCACAGGATCAGCCCCAGCATTTT CASSSQDQPQHF
TRBJ2-1 NA NA TRBV5-1 TGCGCCAGCAGCCTCTCCTTCAGGGGAAGCTCCTACAATGAGCAGTTCTTC CASSLSFRGSSYNEQFF
TRBJ2-5 few NA TRBV20-1 TGCAGTGCTAGGGGCACAGGGCCTACCCAAGAGACCCAGTACTTC CSARGTGPTQETQYF
TRBJ2-3 NA TRBD2 TRBV12-3/TRBV12-4 TGTGCCAGCGGGAGGGCGATGACAGATACGCAGTATTTT CASGRAMTDTQYF
TRBJ2-1 NA NA TRBV27 TGTGCCAGCAGTGACCATGGCCTCTACAATGAGCAGTTCTTC CASSDHGLYNEQFF
TRBJ2-2 few TRBD1 TRBV10-3 TGTGCCATCCGGCTCGGGACAGGCCCCCGAGCCACCGGGGAGCTGTTTTTT CAIRLGTGPRATGELFF
TRBJ2-7 many NA TRBV18 TGTGCCAGCTCACCGTCCGGAGGCTCCTACGAGCAGTACTTC CASSPSGGSYEQYF
TRBJ2-7 few NA TRBV20-1 TGCAGTGCTCCCCTAGCGACCTCCTACGAGCAGTACTTC CSAPLATSYEQYF
TRBJ2-5 NA NA TRBV7-9 TGTGCCAGCAGCTTAGATGAGACCCAGTACTTC CASSLDETQYF
TRBJ2-2 NA NA TRBV7-9 TGTGCCAGCAGCTTCCTATCGGACACCGGGGAGCTGTTTTTT CASSFLSDTGELFF
TRBJ1-4 few NA TRBV28 TGTGCCAGCAGTTTACGGACAGTAACTAATGAAAAACTGTTTTTT CASSLRTVTNEKLFF
TRBJ1-4 few NA TRBV28 TGTGCCAGCAGTACCTCTGGTGGGAAACTGTTTTTT CASSTSGGKLFF
TRBJ2-7 once NA TRBV5-5 TGTGCCAGCACCTTGGCCTTGGTGGCCGGCAGCTCCTACGAGCAGTACTTC CASTLALVAGSSYEQYF
TRBJ2-7 NA NA TRBV27 TGTGCCAGCAGTATACAAGGGGTTGAGCAGTACTTC CASSIQGVEQYF
TRBJ2-1 few NA TRBV12-3/TRBV12-4 TGTGCCAGCAGTCCAGGACAGTACAATGAGCAGTTCTTC CASSPGQYNEQFF
TRBJ2-1 few TRBD2 TRBV27 TGTGCCAGCAGTCTCCAGACTAGCGGGAGACTGGGGAATGAGCAGTTCTTC CASSLQTSGRLGNEQFF
TRBJ1-5 many TRBD1 TRBV29-1 TGCAGCGTTTCGACAGGGTTCAGCAATCAGCCCCAGCATTTT CSVSTGFSNQPQHF
TRBJ2-1 few TRBD1 TRBV7-6 TGTGCCAGCAGCTTACCACGACAGGGCCCATGGAATGAGCAGTTCTTC CASSLPRQGPWNEQFF
TRBJ2-7 few TRBD2 TRBV4-2 TGTGCCAGCAGCCAAGGCGGGAGAGGAAACGAGCAGTACTTC CASSQGGRGNEQYF
TRBJ2-5 few TRBD2 TRBV4-3 TGCGCCAGCAGCCAAGGACTAGCGGGAGAAGAGACCCAGTACTTC CASSQGLAGEETQYF
TRBJ1-5 NA NA TRBV28 TGTGCCAGCAGTTTATTTAATCCGAATCAGCCCCAGCATTTT CASSLFNPNQPQHF
TRBJ2-7 NA NA TRBV27 TGTGCCAGCAGTTACAGGACCAACTACGAGCAGTACTTC CASSYRTNYEQYF
TRBJ2-2 once TRBD2 TRBV11-1 TGTGCCAGCAGCCCACTAGCGGGAGGGCCCGCCGGGGAGCTGTTTTTT CASSPLAGGPAGELFF
TRBJ2-7 NA NA TRBV5-1 TGCGCCAGCAGCGTAGCGGAGAGCTACGAGCAGTACTTC CASSVAESYEQYF
TRBJ2-3 NA NA TRBV15 TGTGCCACCGCGGACAGAGTCGACACAGATACGCAGTATTTT CATADRVDTDTQYF
TRBJ2-1 many NA TRBV12-3/TRBV12-4 TGTGCCAGCAGTTTACCCGACAGCAATGAGCAGTTCTTC CASSLPDSNEQFF
TRBJ2-1 few NA TRBV20-1 TGCAGTGCTAGAGCCGGGCGAGGGACCTACAATGAGCAGTTCTTC CSARAGRGTYNEQFF
TRBJ1-5 NA NA TRBV15 TGTGCCACCAGCGGAACAGGGCAGCCCCAGCATTTT CATSGTGQPQHF
TRBJ2-1 NA TRBD1 TRBV24-1 TGTGCCACCAGTGATTCTTCGATGGGACAGTCCAATGAGCAGTTCTTC CATSDSSMGQSNEQFF
TRBJ2-1 NA TRBD2 TRBV6-4 TGTGCCAGCAGTGACTCGCCTAGCGGGACCTACAATGAGCAGTTCTTC CASSDSPSGTYNEQFF
TRBJ2-1 NA NA TRBV20-1 TGCAGTGCTAGAGATGCAGTTGGGGAGGCGATGTCCTACAATGAGCAGTTCTTC CSARDAVGEAMSYNEQFF
TRBJ2-7 NA NA TRBV12-3/TRBV12-4 TGTGCCAGCAGCCAAGGTACAGGGTACGAGCAGTACTTC CASSQGTGYEQYF
TRBJ2-3 few NA TRBV12-5 TGTGCTAGTGGTTTGCACGGCGCCCGCACAGATACGCAGTATTTT CASGLHGARTDTQYF